This T cell receptor beta chain was found in a study of blood T cell repertoires in COVID-19. Overall study context: Sample material is recorded as cDNA or gDNA derived from T cells, B-cell-depleted T cells, or PBMCs.

Some clones are missing from TCRdb's copy, which holds only in-frame ones; the method was immunoSEQ multiplex PCR. Of about 240,000 clones listed, 65% to 90% are singletons. Germline assignment: CDR1 ENHRY and CDR2 SYGVKD. Trimming pared 3 bases from V and 0 bases from J, leaving 12 bases between. The CDR3 sequence is 16 residues long. The receptor comes from a woman between 65 and 79 years old with acute or convalescent COVID-19. Input material: peripheral blood. The genes are TRBV10-3 and TRBJ1-3; D call uncertain. DNA of the CDR3: TGTGCCATCAGTGAACAGCAACCGGCCTCTGGAAACACCATATATTTT. This encodes CAISEQQPASGNTIYF.